This T cell receptor (beta chain) emerged from a study of T-cell memory formation after mild COVID-19. From germline, CDR1 is DFQATT and CDR2 SNEGSKA (reference sequence). The CDR3 is 13 residues long. Trimming left V 3 bases short and J 5 bases short, with 14 bases between. After 5'RACE with constant-segment primers, TCR alpha and TCR beta cDNA libraries carrying sample barcodes and UMIs were obtained. A single record per CDR3 protein comes from TCRdb applying MiXCR to the 5' RACE reads. Here the sample spans under 400,000 distinct CDR3 sequences, around a fifth being singletons. This clonotype has ten or more counts. Its target is unknown. Study outcomes and limitations: CD4+ clones that contracted lay mainly in CM and EM; CD8+ ones lay in EMRA.

The chain uses TRBV20-1 and TRBJ2-7; TRBD2 is a possible D gene (5 bases). The receptor comes from an adult woman who had mild COVID-19 (a few samples of this study predate the infection). Cell type and time point are not known. Sequencing was performed on PBMCs or a T cell subset sorted from them (not recorded which). The CDR3 DNA sequence: TGCAGTGCTAGTGGCCTAGCCTGGAACGAGCAGTACTTC. This codes for CSASGLAWNEQYF.